One and the same sample provided the 30 T cell receptor beta chains below, sequenced in a study of blood T cell repertoires in COVID-19. Clones were sequenced by immunoSEQ multiplex PCR, and TCRdb holds only the in-frame ones, with some missing. The sample lists approximately 300,000 clones, just under 90% occurring once. The specimen was peripheral blood. The receptors stem from a woman aged 40 to 49 with acute or convalescent COVID-19.

V is TRBV9 and J is TRBJ2-1; 10 bases line up with TRBD1. After removal of 2 bases from V and 5 bases from J, the junction contained 4 bases not matched to a gene. CDR3 length equals 15 residues. CDR1 is SGDLS, CDR2 YYNGEE, per germline. The CDR3 sequence is CASSVPGTGDNEQFF. The CDR3 DNA reads TGTGCCAGCAGCGTTCCGGGGACAGGGGACAATGAGCAGTTCTTC.

The V call is TRBV5-1, the J call TRBJ1-4, with TRBD1 matching 9 bases. The V gene's germline CDR1 is SGHRS and CDR2 YFSETQ. Trimming at V came to 4 bases and at J to 0 bases, leaving 7 bases not matched to a gene. This CDR3 comprises 17 residues. CDR3 bases: TGCGCCAGCAGCCCAGGACAGGGGATAGCAACTAATGAAAAACTGTTTTTT. Its translation: CASSPGQGIATNEKLFF.

The chain joins TRBV9 to TRBJ1-2, with 8 bases fitting TRBD1. The V gene end was trimmed by 3 bases and the J gene end by 0 bases; junction bases not matched to a gene: 4. There are 15 residues in the CDR3. Germline loops: CDR1 SGDLS, CDR2 YYNGEE. CDR3 loop: CASSAGQGANYGYTF. CDR3 sequence (DNA): TGTGCCAGCAGCGCCGGACAGGGAGCTAACTATGGCTACACCTTC. Filled out from reference TRBV9 and TRBJ1-2, the complete variable domain reads DSGVTQTPKHLITATGQRVTLRCSPRSGDLSVYWYQQSLDQGLQFLIQYYNGEERAKGNILERFSAQQFPDLHSELNLSSLELGDSALYFCASSAGQGANYGYTFGSGTRLTVV.

The chain joins TRBV11-2 to TRBJ1-1, with D maybe TRBD1 (5 bases). The V end was cut by 4 bases, the J end by 3 bases, with 12 bases between. This CDR3 is 14 amino acids long. CDR1 is SGHAT, CDR2 FQNNGV, per germline. In DNA, the CDR3 is TGTGCCAGCAGCTACACTGGGGGGGACACTGAAGCTTTCTTT. Amino acids: CASSYTGGDTEAFF.

The chain employs TRBV19 and TRBJ1-1; 8 nucleotides agree with TRBD1. CDR3 length equals 15 residues. CDR1 is LNHDA and CDR2 is SQIVND in the germline V gene (reference sequence). The ends lost 6 bases at V and 1 base at J; junction bases unmatched: 7. CDR3 in DNA: TGTGCCAGTAGCGACAGGGGAGTCGGGAACACTGAAGCTTTCTTT. It is translated as CASSDRGVGNTEAFF.

This clone has just one count. V is TRBV11-3 and J is TRBJ2-3, with 7 bases fitting TRBD2. The CDR3 totals 15 residues. Germline CDR1 is SGHNT and CDR2 is YENEEA. The junction had 7 bases not matched to a gene; V was cut back by 5 bases and J by 2 bases. The CDR3 here is CASSPRAGDTDTQYF. The CDR3 DNA follows: TGTGCCAGCAGCCCACGGGCGGGGGACACAGATACGCAGTATTTT.

J is TRBJ2-1 and V is TRBV6-5, with 10 nucleotides matching TRBD2. The V gene end was trimmed by 2 bases and the J gene end by 4 bases; junction bases not matched to a gene: 5. The V gene's germline CDR1 is MNHEY and CDR2 SVGAGI. The CDR3 loop spans 16 amino acids. The CDR3 loop reads CASSYGLAGVYNEQFF. CDR3 sequence (DNA): TGTGCCAGCAGTTACGGGCTAGCGGGGGTTTACAATGAGCAGTTCTTC.

V gene TRBV4-2 combines with J gene TRBJ2-4, with 8 positions matching TRBD1. Germline loops: CDR1 LGHNA, CDR2 YNFKEQ. The length of the CDR3 is 16 residues. The V segment lost 1 base and the J segment 8 bases; nucleotides outside the gene matches: 10. CDR3 in amino acids: CASSQGLGRGLDIQYF. CDR3 nucleotide sequence: TGTGCCAGCAGCCAAGGTTTAGGCAGGGGGCTAGACATTCAGTACTTC.

This clone was picked up one time. V and J are TRBV14 and TRBJ1-6, with 8 nucleotides matching TRBD1. The CDR3 contains 16 residues. Losses at the gene ends were 1 base for V and 9 bases for J; bases not matched to a gene: 8. Germline V lookup: CDR1 SGHDN, CDR2 FVKESK. CDR3 sequence: CASSQAGQGFISPLHF. The CDR3 DNA is TGTGCCAGCAGCCAAGCTGGACAGGGCTTCATTTCACCCCTCCACTTT. Variable domain in full (rest from reference TRBV14 and TRBJ1-6): EAGVTQFPSHSVIEKGQTVTLRCDPISGHDNLYWYRRVMGKEIKFLLHFVKESKQDESGMPNNRFLAERTGGTYSTLKVQPAELEDSGVYFCASSQAGQGFISPLHFGNGTRLTVT.

The V call is TRBV27, the J call TRBJ1-1; D not resolved. The CDR3 is 12 residues long. The V end was cut by 6 bases, the J end by 8 bases, with 13 bases between. Germline assignment: CDR1 MNHEY and CDR2 SMNVEV (reference sequence). In DNA, the CDR3 is TGTGCCAGCAGCCCCGGTCGGCGGGAAGCTTTCTTT. It encodes CASSPGRREAFF.

The gene calls are TRBV2 and TRBJ2-5; D not certain. The CDR3 is 16 amino acids. Germline V gene sequence: CDR1 SNHLY, CDR2 FYNNEI. Trimming took 6 bases from V and 1 from J, leaving 18 bases between them. Here the CDR3 reads CASSGAPGLGQETQYF. For the CDR3, the DNA is TGTGCCAGCAGCGGAGCGCCCGGGTTGGGCCAAGAGACCCAGTACTTC. The full variable domain, with the rest looked up from reference TRBV2 and TRBJ2-5, is EPEVTQTPSHQVTQMGQEVILRCVPISNHLYFYWYRQILGQKVEFLVSFYNNEISEKSEIFDDQFSVERPDGSNFTLKIRSTKLEDSAMYFCASSGAPGLGQETQYFGPGTRLLVL.

The chain uses TRBV30 and TRBJ1-6; TRBD1 aligns across 8 bases. The germline V gene has CDR1 GTSNPN and CDR2 SVGIG (reference sequence). J was trimmed by 14 bases and V by 3 bases; bases with no gene match: 12. The CDR3 runs 14 residues. The CDR3 sequence is CAWSQDRAHRTLHF. CDR3 in DNA: TGTGCCTGGAGCCAGGACAGGGCCCATCGGACCCTCCACTTT.

CDR3 sequence (DNA): TGCAGCGTTGTAGACCCGGACACTGAAGCTTTCTTT. Translation gives CSVVDPDTEAFF. This chain links TRBV29-1 with TRBJ1-1, with D unclear. The CDR3 runs to 12 residues. The V and J ends lost 4 bases and 3 bases respectively, with 9 bases between them. Germline V CDR1 and CDR2: SQVTM, ANQGSEA.

The chain is built from TRBV6-5 and TRBJ1-5; 10 bases agree with TRBD1. The CDR3 consists of 12 residues. Per germline, CDR1 MNHEY and CDR2 SVGAGI. The J segment lost 15 bases and the V segment lost 7 bases, leaving 9 bases of the junction unmatched. This CDR3 reads CASTGQGEVWHF. The CDR3 nucleotides read TGTGCCAGCACTGGACAGGGGGAGGTTTGGCATTTT.

There are a few counts of this clone. The chain recombines TRBV11-3 with TRBJ2-5; the D gene is possibly TRBD1 (6 bases). This CDR3 contains 16 residues. The ends were cut back, 1 base at V and 4 bases at J, with 16 bases in the middle. CDR1 is SGHNT, CDR2 YENEEA, per germline. In DNA, the CDR3 is TGTGCCAGCAGCTTAGGTCAGGGGTTCCAAGGAGAGACCCAGTACTTC. Translation gives CASSLGQGFQGETQYF.

V is TRBV21-1 and J is TRBJ1-1; the table's D gene call, TRBD1, was not cross checked with the DNA. TRBV21-1 is described as a pseudogene. The CDR3 consists of 14 residues. Written as DNA, the CDR3 is TGTGCCAGCAGCAAAATCAGGGGGAACACTGAAGCTTTCTTT. Protein product: CASSKIRGNTEAFF.

The chain uses TRBV28 and TRBJ1-2; 7 bases align to TRBD1. V trimming: 4 bases; J trimming: 4 bases; junction bases outside the gene matches: 12. Germline loops: CDR1 MDHEN, CDR2 SYDVKM. The CDR3 contains 16 residues. CDR3 amino acids: CASSSSGTERLYGYTF. DNA of the CDR3: TGTGCCAGCAGTTCCTCCGGGACAGAGCGACTCTATGGCTACACCTTC.

The chain combines TRBV27 with TRBJ1-2; D perhaps matches TRBD1 (5 bases). The CDR3 is 11 amino acids. Germline V gene lookup returns CDR1 MNHEY and CDR2 SMNVEV (reference sequence). Trimming removed 10 bases from V and 9 bases from J, with 15 bases in between. The CDR3 DNA is TGTGCCACAACGTGGAGGGGTAGCTACACCTTC. Translated, it gives CATTWRGSYTF.

In this sample, this clone turned up once. V usage is TRBV6-2 or TRBV6-3 and J usage is TRBJ1-2; D unresolved. The V end lost 4 bases, the J end lost 0 bases, and 6 bases lay between the germline ends. In germline, CDR1 is MNHEY, CDR2 SVGEGT. CDR3 size: 13 residues. The CDR3 DNA is TGTGCCAGCAGTTCCCTAGCTAACTATGGCTACACCTTC. Translation gives CASSSLANYGYTF.

Note on this clone: Germline is not matched at one junction end, which may reflect a read error. Other nucleotide sequences from this sample produce the same CDR3. V is TRBV19 and J is TRBJ1-6; perhaps TRBD1 as D (5 bases). CDR1 is LNHDA and CDR2 is SQIVND in the germline V gene (reference sequence). The CDR3 is 14 residues long. The CDR3 DNA follows: TGTGCTAGTAGTATAGCGCAGGGTAACTCACCCCTCCACTTT. Its translation is CASSIAQGNSPLHF.

The chain is built from TRBV4-1 and TRBJ2-2; possibly TRBD1 for D (6 bases). The CDR3 totals 18 residues. The V gene's germline CDR1 is MGHRA and CDR2 YSYEKL. V lost 6 bases to trimming and J lost 1 base, with 21 bases between them. The CDR3 nucleotides read TGCGCCAGCAGTCCAAGGTACACCTGGGGACAGAACACCGGGGAGCTGTTTTTT. Amino acids: CASSPRYTWGQNTGELFF.

This clone was seen just once. The gene calls are TRBV13 and TRBJ1-1; TRBD1 matches at 7 bases. Germline V gives CDR1 PRHDT, CDR2 FYEKMQ (reference sequence). The CDR3 has 13 amino acids. J was trimmed by 7 bases and V by 4 bases; bases with no gene match: 6. For the CDR3, the DNA is TGTGCCAGCAGCTCTGACAGGGTCAGTGAAGCTTTCTTT. Translation gives CASSSDRVSEAFF.

The chain is built from TRBV11-2 and TRBJ1-1; unclear D gene. The V end lost 5 bases, the J end lost 4 bases, and 11 bases lay between the germline ends. The CDR3 runs to 13 residues. Per the germline V gene, CDR1 is SGHAT and CDR2 is FQNNGV. CDR3 region: CASSPNTGTEAFF. CDR3 sequence (DNA): TGTGCCAGCAGCCCAAATACCGGCACTGAAGCTTTCTTT.

J is TRBJ1-2 and V is TRBV5-1; tentative D call: TRBD1 (5 bases). Trimming left V 4 bases short and J 0 bases short, with 16 bases between. This CDR3 spans 16 amino acids. Germline V gene lookup returns CDR1 SGHRS and CDR2 YFSETQ. The CDR3 loop is CASSPGHQGSNYGYTF. The CDR3 DNA sequence: TGCGCCAGCAGCCCAGGACACCAGGGTTCTAACTATGGCTACACCTTC.

The V call is TRBV5-8, the J call TRBJ2-5, with a tentative D call TRBD2 (5 bases). The CDR3 totals 16 residues. Germline CDR1 and CDR2: SGHTS and YDEGEE. The germline V and J ends were trimmed by 0 bases and 5 bases, with 17 bases remaining between them. The CDR3 reads CASSLALARAGETQYF. In DNA form, the CDR3 reads TGTGCCAGCAGCTTGGCTCTAGCTAGGGCTGGTGAGACCCAGTACTTC.

The chain combines TRBV6-5 with TRBJ1-2, with D uncertain. Trimming shortened V by 7 bases and J by 3 bases, and 9 bases separated the two germline ends. This CDR3 comprises 12 residues. CDR1 is MNHEY, CDR2 SVGAGI, per germline. The CDR3 bases are TGTGCCAGCACGAGAGAGCACTATGGCTACACCTTC. Amino acids: CASTREHYGYTF.

The chain carries TRBV10-2 and TRBJ2-5; 8 positions match TRBD1. This CDR3 comprises 14 residues. The germline V gene encodes CDR1 WSHSY and CDR2 SAAADI. The junction had 7 bases not matched to a gene; V was cut back by 6 bases and J by 4 bases. The CDR3 DNA reads as TGCGCCAGCAGACTGAACAGGGGGGTAGAGACCCAGTACTTC. Amino acid sequence: CASRLNRGVETQYF.

The genes are TRBV7-2 and TRBJ1-1, with D possibly being TRBD1 (5 bases). Trimming left V 5 bases short and J 5 bases short, with 9 bases between. The CDR3 length is 12 residues. CDR1 SGHTA and CDR2 FQGNSA come from the germline V gene. CDR3 protein: CASSPQGTEAFF. The CDR3 DNA is TGTGCCAGCAGCCCCCAGGGTACTGAAGCTTTCTTT.

CDR3 in DNA: TGTGCCAGCAGACAGGGTTGGGATACGCAGTATTTT. Amino acids: CASRQGWDTQYF. This chain connects TRBV2 to TRBJ2-3; D perhaps matches TRBD1 (6 bases). V lost 6 bases, J lost 6 bases, and 10 bases lay in between. Germline V CDR1 and CDR2: SNHLY, FYNNEI. The CDR3 spans 12 residues.

The rearrangement joins TRBV7-2 to TRBJ1-2; 7 bases map to TRBD1. CDR3 size: 15 residues. The ends lost 4 bases at V and 6 bases at J; junction bases unmatched: 11. Per germline, CDR1 SGHTA and CDR2 FQGNSA. The CDR3 sequence: CASSWGQPKGNGYTF. The CDR3 DNA sequence: TGTGCCAGCAGCTGGGGACAGCCAAAGGGGAATGGCTACACCTTC.